This section outlines one T cell receptor beta chain sequence together with its context. Its antigen target is currently unknown. No base quality information exists; no much larger clone differs at one position. This sample is drawn from a study of T cells in localized non-small cell lung cancer (TCRdb year 2020). Background on the whole study: The study examined T cell repertoires in a few hundred patients with early-stage NSCLC and compared tumors with uninvolved tumor-adjacent lungs. NSCLC patients had a mean age of roughly 69 years, and 129 were male and about 110 female. All 230 or so NSCLC patients in the cohort were treatment-naive and had localized lung tumors that were resected.

Overall study outcomes, separate from this receptor: Because of the exploratory design, TCR variables were selected using unadjusted p-values without false-discovery rate correction. Uninvolved tumor-adjacent lung showed the highest T cell clonality, higher than tumor, which suggests more focused antigenic responses in the adjacent lung. Higher blood T cell density associated with longer overall survival, while higher adjacent-lung clonality associated with shorter survival. Of the top 100 tumor clones, a median of 57 were detected in paired uninvolved adjacent lung; some 28 were also among that lung's top 100. Multi-region tumor sequencing was not performed, so intratumor heterogeneity could not be excluded.

TCR beta CDR3 regions were sequenced from DNA using the immunoSEQ Assay. The study's processing was this. T cell density was computed as TCR beta template counts normalized to usable DNA estimated by amplifying housekeeping genes. Richness was estimated with the preseqR package, extrapolating to 400,000 templates for PBMC samples and 120,000 templates for tissue samples. Clonality was defined by subtracting Pielou's evenness from one. Tissue-enriched TCRs were identified through differential abundance testing performed on productive amino-acid clonotypes, with a minimum total count of 5 and an alpha of 0.1. The Jaccard Index and the Morisita Overlap Index were used to quantify repertoire overlap between compartments. GLIPH grouped TCR beta CDR3s together with public tetramer-defined viral CDR3s, and a viral motif had to include at least three viral sequences and also show V-gene enrichment. TCRdb took over this immuneACCESS table, retaining in-frame rearrangements with V and J assigned. Such tables are incomplete; in checked studies, under half of the missing clones stem from an unresolved V gene, and the remainder is unexplained. The D gene and trimming were derived from the DNA, and the V and J assignments and clone size from that table. This sample comprises 30,000 to 45,000 clones, roughly nine tenths of them detected only once. Together, the top ten hold around 6.5% of the sample.

At diagnosis, tumor, uninvolved tumor-adjacent lung and peripheral blood were collected and then preserved as a mix of FFPE and fresh-frozen material. For TCR repertoire profiling, blood samples were analyzed as peripheral blood mononuclear cells. V is shortened by 3 bases, J by 2 bases, and the region joining them spans 16 bases. The CDR3, cysteine through phenylalanine, is 16 amino acids long. The kept DNA is CDR3 alone, 48 bases in frame from the first base. CDR1 and CDR2, looked up from the germline V gene (reference sequence), are LNHDA and SQIVND. Specimen: peripheral blood, collected before any cancer treatment. The receptor was isolated from a female donor over 55 with stage I lung adenocarcinoma. The sequence is built from TRBV19 and TRBJ1-1; the D gene remains uncertain. The DNA sequence reads TGTGCCAGTAGTATCAGGTTGAGGGCCCGAAACACTGAAGCTTTCTTT. Its coded protein is CASSIRLRARNTEAFF.